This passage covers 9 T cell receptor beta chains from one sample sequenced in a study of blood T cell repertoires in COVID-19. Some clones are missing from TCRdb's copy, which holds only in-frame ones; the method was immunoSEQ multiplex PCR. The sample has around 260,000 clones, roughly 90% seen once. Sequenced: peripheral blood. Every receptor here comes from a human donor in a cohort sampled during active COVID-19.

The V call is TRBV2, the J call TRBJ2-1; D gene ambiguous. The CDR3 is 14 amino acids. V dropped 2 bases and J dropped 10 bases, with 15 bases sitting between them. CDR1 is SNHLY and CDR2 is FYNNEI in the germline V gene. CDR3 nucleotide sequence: TGTGCCAGCAGTGAACTAAACCCCCTCCGGGAGCAGTTCTTC. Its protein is CASSELNPLREQFF.

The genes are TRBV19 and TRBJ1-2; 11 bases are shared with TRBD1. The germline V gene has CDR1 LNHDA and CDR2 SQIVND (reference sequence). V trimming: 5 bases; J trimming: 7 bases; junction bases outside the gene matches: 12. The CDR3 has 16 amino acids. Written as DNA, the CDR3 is TGTGCCAGTAGTTTTACCGGGACAGGGGGTAGCGGTGGCTACACCTTC. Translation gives CASSFTGTGGSGGYTF.

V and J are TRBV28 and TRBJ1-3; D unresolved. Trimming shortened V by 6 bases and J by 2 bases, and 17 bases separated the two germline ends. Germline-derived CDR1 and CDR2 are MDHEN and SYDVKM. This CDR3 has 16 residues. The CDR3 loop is CASSSRREDPGNTIYF. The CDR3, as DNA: TGTGCCAGCAGCTCCCGGAGGGAGGATCCTGGAAACACCATATATTTT.

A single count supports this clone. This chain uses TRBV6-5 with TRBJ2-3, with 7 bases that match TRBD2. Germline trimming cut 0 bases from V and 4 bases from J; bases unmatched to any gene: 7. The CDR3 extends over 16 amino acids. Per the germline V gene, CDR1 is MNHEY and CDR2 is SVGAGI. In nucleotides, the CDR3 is TGTGCCAGCAGTTACTCGACGGCGGGAGTAGCAGATACGCAGTATTTT. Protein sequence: CASSYSTAGVADTQYF.

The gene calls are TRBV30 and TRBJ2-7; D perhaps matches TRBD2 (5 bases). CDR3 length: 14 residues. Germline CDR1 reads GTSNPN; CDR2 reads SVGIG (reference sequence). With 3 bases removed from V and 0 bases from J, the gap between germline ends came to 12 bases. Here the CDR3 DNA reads TGTGCCTGGAGCCCCCCGCGGGCCTCCTACGAGCAGTACTTC. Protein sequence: CAWSPPRASYEQYF. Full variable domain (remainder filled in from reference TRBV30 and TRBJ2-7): SQTIHQWPATLVQPVGSPLSLECTVEGTSNPNLYWYRQAAGRGLQLLFYSVGIGQISSEVPQNLSASRPQDRQFILSSKKLLLSDSGFYLCAWSPPRASYEQYFGPGTRLTVT.

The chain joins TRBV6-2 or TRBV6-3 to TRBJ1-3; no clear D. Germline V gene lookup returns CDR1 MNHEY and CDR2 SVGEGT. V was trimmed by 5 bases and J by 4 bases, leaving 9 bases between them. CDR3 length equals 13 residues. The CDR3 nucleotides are TGTGCCAGCAGTCAGCGGACCGGAAACACCATATATTTT. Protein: CASSQRTGNTIYF.

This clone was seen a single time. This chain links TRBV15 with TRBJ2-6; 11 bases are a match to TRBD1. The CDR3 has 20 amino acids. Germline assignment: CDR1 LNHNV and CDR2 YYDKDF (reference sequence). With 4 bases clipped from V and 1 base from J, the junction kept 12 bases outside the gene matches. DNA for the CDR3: TGTGCCACCAGCACCCAGGGGGTCGGACAGGGGGCGTCTGGGGCCAACGTCCTGACTTTC. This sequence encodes CATSTQGVGQGASGANVLTF.

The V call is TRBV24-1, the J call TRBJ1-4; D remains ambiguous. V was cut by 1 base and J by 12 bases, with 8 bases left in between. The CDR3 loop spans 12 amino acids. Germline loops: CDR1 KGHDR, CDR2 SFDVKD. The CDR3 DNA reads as TGTGCCACCAGTGATTTCGGAGGGCAACTGTTTTTT. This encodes CATSDFGGQLFF.

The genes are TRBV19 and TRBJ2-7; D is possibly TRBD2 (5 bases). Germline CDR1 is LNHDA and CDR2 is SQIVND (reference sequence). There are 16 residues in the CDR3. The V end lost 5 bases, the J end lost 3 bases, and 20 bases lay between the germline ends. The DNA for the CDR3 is TGTGCCAGTAGTCACAATGGAGGCCGGGTGGTCTACGAGCAGTACTTC. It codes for CASSHNGGRVVYEQYF.